This T cell receptor beta chain came from a study of memory CD4+ T cells and cytomegalovirus serostatus. Single viable CD3+CD4+CD8-CD45RO+ cells were sorted as the memory CD4+ T cells. Here immunoSEQ multiplex PCR was the method, and the copy in TCRdb shows in-frame clones only, minus some. The sample yields about 39,000 clones, around three quarters seen once. The sequence derives from an adult in good health and CMV-seronegative. Sequencing was performed on memory CD4+ T cells from blood.

CDR3 sequence: CASSFGGAGGNTIYF. The CDR3 region has the DNA TGTGCCAGCAGCTTCGGGGGGGCTGGTGGAAACACCATATATTTT. The chain recombines TRBV5-6 with TRBJ1-3; TRBD1 might be the D (6 bases). This CDR3 is built from 15 residues. V lost 2 bases to trimming and J lost 3 bases, with 12 bases between them. Germline CDR1 SGHDT, CDR2 YYEEEE.